This T cell receptor beta chain was captured in a study of blood T cell repertoires in COVID-19. The sample holds one count of this clone. Germline-derived CDR1 and CDR2 are MNHEY and SVGAGI. The V segment lost 5 bases and the J segment 3 bases; nucleotides outside the gene matches: 7. The CDR3 extends over 15 amino acids. Seattle patients were enrolled while actively infected and followed longitudinally. Authors' data handling: Amplification of reference gene primers was used by the study to estimate nucleated cell counts. The method was immunoSEQ multiplex PCR; TCRdb's version includes in-frame clones alone and lacks a portion of them. That table furnishes V, J and clone size, whereas the DNA furnished D and trimming. In the table there are about 420,000 clones, around nine tenths of which are singletons.

The clonotype comes from a man aged 18 to 35 with COVID-19, enrolled during active disease. Sequencing used peripheral blood. The rearrangement joins TRBV6-5 to TRBJ1-1; 9 positions match TRBD1. The CDR3 DNA sequence: TGTGCCAGCAGTCGGAAGACAGGGGGTTACACTGAAGCTTTCTTT. Encoded protein: CASSRKTGGYTEAFF.